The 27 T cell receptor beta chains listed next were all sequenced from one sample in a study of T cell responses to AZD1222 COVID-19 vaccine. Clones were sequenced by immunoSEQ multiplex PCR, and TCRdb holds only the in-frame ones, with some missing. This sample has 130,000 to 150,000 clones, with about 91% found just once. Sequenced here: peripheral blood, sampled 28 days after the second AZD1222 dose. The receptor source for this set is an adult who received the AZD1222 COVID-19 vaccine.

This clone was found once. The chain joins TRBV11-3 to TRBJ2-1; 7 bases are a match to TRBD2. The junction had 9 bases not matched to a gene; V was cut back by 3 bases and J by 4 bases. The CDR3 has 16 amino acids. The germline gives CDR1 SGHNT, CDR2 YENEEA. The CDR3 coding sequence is TGTGCCAGCAGCTTCGGGGGAGGGCTCAGATACAATGAGCAGTTCTTC. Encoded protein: CASSFGGGLRYNEQFF.

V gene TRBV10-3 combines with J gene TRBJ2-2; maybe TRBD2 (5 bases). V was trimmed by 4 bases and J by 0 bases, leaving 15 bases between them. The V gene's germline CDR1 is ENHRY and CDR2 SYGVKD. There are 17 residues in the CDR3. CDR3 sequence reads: CAISGGEGSSNTGELFF. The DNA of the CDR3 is TGTGCCATCAGTGGTGGGGAAGGGAGTTCGAACACCGGGGAGCTGTTTTTT.

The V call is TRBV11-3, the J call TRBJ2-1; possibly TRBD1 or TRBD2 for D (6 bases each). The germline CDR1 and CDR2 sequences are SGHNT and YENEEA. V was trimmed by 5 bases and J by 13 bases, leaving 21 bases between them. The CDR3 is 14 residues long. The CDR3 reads CASSNLRGAGDQFF. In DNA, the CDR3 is TGTGCCAGCAGCAACCTGAGGGGGGCCGGCGATCAGTTCTTC.

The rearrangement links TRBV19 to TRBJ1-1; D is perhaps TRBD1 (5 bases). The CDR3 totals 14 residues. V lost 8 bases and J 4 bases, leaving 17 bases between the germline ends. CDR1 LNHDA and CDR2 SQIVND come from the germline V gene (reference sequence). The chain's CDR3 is CASSSGPPGTEAFF. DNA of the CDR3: TGTGCCAGTTCCTCGGGGCCTCCGGGCACTGAAGCTTTCTTT. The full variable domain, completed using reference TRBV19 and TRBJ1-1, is DGGITQSPKYLFRKEGQNVTLSCEQNLNHDAMYWYRQDPGQGLRLIYYSQIVNDFQKGDIAEGYSVSREKKESFPLTVTSAQKNPTAFYLCASSSGPPGTEAFFGQGTRLTVV.

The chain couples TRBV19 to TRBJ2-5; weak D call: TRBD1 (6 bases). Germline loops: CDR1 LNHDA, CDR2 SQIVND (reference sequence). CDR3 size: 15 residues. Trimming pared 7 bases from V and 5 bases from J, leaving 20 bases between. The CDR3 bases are TGTGCCAGTACCCCCGGAACAGGGCGTAGGGAGACCCAGTACTTC. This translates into CASTPGTGRRETQYF.

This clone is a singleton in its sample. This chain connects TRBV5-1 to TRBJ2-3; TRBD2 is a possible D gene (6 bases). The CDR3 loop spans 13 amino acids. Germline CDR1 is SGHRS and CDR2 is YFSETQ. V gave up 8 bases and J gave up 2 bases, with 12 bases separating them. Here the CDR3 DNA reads TGCGCCAGTACAACGGGGGACACAGATACGCAGTATTTT. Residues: CASTTGDTDTQYF.

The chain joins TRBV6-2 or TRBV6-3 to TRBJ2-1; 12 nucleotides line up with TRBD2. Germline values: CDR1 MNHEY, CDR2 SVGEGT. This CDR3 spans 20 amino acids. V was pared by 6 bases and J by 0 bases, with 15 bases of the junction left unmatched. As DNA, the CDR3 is TGTGCCAGCAGCCCCCGACTAGCGGGAGTTGGATTGAGCTCCTACAATGAGCAGTTCTTC. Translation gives CASSPRLAGVGLSSYNEQFF.

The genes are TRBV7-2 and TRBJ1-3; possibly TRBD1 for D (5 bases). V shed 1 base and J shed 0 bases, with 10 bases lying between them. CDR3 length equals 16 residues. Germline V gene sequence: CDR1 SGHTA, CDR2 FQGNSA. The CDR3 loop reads CASSLVGTRSGNTIYF. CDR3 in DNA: TGTGCCAGCAGCTTAGTGGGGACGCGCTCTGGAAACACCATATATTTT.

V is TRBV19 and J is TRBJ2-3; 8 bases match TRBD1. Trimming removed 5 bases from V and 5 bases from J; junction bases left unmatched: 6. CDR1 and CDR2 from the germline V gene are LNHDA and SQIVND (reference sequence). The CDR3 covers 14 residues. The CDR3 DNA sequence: TGTGCCAGTAGTGCTCAGGGGGCAGGAGATACGCAGTATTTT. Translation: CASSAQGAGDTQYF.

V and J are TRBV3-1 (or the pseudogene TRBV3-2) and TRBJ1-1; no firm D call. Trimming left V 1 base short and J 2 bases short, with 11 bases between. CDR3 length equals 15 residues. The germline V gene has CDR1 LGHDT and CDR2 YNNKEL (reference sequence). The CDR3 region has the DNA TGTGCCAGCAGCCAAGTAATAAGTCTTAACACTGAAGCTTTCTTT. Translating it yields CASSQVISLNTEAFF.

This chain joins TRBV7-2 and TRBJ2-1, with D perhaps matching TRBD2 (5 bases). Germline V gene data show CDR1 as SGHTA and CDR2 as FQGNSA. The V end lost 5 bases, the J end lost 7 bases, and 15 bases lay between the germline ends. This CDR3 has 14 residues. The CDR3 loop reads CASSPTRVRNEQFF. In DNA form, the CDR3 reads TGTGCCAGCAGCCCTACTAGAGTGAGGAATGAGCAGTTCTTC.

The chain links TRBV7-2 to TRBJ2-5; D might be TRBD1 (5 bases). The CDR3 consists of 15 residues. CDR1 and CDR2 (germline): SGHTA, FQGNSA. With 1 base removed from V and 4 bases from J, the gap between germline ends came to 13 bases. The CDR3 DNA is TGTGCCAGCAGCTTAGGGTCAGGGTTTGGAGAGACCCAGTACTTC. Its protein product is CASSLGSGFGETQYF. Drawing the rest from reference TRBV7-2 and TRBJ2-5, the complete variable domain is GAGVSQSPSNKVTEKGKDVELRCDPISGHTALYWYRQSLGQGLEFLIYFQGNSAPDKSGLPSDRFSAERTGGSVSTLTIQRTQQEDSAVYLCASSLGSGFGETQYFGPGTRLLVL.

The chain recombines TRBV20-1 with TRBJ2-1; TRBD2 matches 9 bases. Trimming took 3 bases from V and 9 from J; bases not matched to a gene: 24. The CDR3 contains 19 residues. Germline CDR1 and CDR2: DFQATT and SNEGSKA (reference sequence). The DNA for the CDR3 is TGCAGTGCTAGTGTGACTGCCCTAGCGGGACCTCGGGAATCTATTGAGCAGTTCTTC. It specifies CSASVTALAGPRESIEQFF.

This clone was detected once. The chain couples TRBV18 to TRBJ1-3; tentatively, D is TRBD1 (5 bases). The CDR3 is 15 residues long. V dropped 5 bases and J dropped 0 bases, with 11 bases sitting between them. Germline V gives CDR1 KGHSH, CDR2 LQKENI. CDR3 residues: CASSKQTVSGNTIYF. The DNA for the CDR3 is TGTGCCAGCTCAAAACAGACAGTCTCTGGAAACACCATATATTTT.

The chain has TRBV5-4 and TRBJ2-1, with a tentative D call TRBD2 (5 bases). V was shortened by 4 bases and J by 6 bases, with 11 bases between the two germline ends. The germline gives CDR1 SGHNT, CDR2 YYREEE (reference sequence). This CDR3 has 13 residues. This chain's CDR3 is CASSPLATNEQFF. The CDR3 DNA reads TGTGCCAGCAGCCCGCTAGCCACCAATGAGCAGTTCTTC.

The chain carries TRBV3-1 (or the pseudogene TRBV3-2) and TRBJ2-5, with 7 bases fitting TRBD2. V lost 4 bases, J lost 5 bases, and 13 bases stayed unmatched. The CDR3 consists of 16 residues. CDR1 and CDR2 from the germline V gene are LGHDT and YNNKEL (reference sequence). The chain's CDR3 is CASSPVAGAATETQYF. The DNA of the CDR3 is TGTGCCAGCAGCCCCGTAGCGGGCGCCGCTACGGAGACCCAGTACTTC.

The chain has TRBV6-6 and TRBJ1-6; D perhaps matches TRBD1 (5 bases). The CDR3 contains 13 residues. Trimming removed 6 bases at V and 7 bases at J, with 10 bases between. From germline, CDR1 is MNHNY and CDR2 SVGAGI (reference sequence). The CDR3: CASSPRQNSPLHF. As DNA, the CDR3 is TGTGCCAGCAGCCCCCGACAGAATTCACCCCTCCACTTT.

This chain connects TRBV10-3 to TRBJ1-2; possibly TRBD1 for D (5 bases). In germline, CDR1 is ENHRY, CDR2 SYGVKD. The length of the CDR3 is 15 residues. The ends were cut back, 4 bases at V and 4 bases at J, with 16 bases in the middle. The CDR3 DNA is TGTGCCATCAGTGGGTTGTCAGGGACTGCCTATGGCTACACCTTC. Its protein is CAISGLSGTAYGYTF.

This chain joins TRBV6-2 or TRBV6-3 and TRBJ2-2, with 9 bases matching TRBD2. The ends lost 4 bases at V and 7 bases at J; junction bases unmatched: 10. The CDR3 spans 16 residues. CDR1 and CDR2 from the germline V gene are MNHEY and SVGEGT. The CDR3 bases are TGTGCCAGCAGTTCTAGCGGGACATCATTTGGCGGGGAGCTGTTTTTT. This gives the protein CASSSSGTSFGGELFF.

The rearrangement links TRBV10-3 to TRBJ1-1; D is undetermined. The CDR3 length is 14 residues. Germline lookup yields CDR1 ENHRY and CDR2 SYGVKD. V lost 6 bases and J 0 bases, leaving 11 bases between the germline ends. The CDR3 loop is CAISVAAMNTEAFF. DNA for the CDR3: TGTGCCATCAGCGTTGCAGCGATGAACACTGAAGCTTTCTTT.

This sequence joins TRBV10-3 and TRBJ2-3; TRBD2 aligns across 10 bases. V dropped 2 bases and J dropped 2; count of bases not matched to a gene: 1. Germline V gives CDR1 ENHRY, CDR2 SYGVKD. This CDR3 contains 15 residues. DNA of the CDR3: TGTGCCATCAGTGAGCTAGCGGGGGTCACAGATACGCAGTATTTT. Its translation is CAISELAGVTDTQYF.

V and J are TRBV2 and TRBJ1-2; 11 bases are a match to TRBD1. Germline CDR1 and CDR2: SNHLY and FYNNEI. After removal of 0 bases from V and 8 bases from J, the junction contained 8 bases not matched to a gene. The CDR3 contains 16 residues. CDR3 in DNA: TGTGCCAGCAGTGAAGCTTTAGGACAGGGGGCGCGGGGCTACACCTTC. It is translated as CASSEALGQGARGYTF.

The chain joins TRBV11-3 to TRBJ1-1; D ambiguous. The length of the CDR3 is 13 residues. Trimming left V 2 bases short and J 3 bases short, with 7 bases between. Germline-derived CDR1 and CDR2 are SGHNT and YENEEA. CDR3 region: CASSLRPHTEAFF. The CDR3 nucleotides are TGTGCCAGCAGCTTACGTCCGCACACTGAAGCTTTCTTT.

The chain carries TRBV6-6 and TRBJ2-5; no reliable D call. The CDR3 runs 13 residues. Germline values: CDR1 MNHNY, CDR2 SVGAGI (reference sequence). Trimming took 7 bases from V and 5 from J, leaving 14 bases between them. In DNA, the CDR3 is TGTGCCAGCACTTTAAATGCGGTGGAGACCCAGTACTTC. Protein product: CASTLNAVETQYF.

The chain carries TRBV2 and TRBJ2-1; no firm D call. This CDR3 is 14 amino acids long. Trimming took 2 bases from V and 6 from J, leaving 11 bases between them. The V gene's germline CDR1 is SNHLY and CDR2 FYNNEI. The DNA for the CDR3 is TGTGCCAGCAGTGAATTAAAAGGGTCCAATGAGCAGTTCTTC. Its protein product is CASSELKGSNEQFF.

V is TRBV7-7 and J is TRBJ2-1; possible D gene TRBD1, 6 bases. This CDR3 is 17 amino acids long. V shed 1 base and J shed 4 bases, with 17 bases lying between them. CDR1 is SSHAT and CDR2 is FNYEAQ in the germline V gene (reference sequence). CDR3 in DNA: TGTGCCAGCAGCTTAGATTCGGGACAAAGTACATACAATGAGCAGTTCTTC. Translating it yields CASSLDSGQSTYNEQFF.

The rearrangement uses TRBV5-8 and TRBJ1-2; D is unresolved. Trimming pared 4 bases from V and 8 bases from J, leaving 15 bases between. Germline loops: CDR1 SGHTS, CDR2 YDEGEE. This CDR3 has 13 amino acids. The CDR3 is CASSQSGPWGYTF. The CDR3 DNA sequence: TGTGCCAGCAGCCAGTCGGGCCCTTGGGGCTACACCTTC. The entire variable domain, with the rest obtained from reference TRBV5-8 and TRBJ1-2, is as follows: EAGVTQSPTHLIKTRGQQATLRCSPISGHTSVYWYQQALGLGLQFLLWYDEGEERNRGNFPPRFSGRQFPNYSSELNVNALELEDSALYLCASSQSGPWGYTFGSGTRLTVV.